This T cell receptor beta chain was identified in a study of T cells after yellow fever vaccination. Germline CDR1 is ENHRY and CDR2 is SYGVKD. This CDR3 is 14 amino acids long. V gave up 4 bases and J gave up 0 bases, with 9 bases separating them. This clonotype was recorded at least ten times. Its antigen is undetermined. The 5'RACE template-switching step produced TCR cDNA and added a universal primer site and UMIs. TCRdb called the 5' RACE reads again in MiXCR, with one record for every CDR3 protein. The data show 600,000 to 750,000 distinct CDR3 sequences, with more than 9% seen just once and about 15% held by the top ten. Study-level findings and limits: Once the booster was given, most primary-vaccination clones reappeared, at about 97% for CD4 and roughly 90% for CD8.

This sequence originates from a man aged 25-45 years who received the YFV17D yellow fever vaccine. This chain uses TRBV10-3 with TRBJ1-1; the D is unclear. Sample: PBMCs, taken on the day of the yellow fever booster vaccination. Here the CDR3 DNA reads TGTGCCATCAGTGTGAACAACATGAACACTGAAGCTTTCTTT. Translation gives CAISVNNMNTEAFF.